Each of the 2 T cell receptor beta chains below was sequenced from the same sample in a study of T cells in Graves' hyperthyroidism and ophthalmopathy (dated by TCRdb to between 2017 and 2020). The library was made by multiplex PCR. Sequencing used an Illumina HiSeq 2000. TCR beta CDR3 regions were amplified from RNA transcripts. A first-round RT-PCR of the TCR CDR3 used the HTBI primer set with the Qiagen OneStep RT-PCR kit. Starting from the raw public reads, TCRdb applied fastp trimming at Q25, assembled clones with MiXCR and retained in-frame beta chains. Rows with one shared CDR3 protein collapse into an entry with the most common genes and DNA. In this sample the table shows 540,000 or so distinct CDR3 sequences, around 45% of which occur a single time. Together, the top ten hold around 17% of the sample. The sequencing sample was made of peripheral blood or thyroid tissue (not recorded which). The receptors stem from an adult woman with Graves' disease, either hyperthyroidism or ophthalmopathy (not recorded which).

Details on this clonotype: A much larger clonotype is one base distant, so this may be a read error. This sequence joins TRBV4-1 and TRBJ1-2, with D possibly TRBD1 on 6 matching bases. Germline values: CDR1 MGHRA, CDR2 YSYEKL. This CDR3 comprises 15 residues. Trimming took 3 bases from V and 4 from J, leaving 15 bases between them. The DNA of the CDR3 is TGCGCCAGCAGCCAGAACACCAGGACAGTCTATGGCTACACCTTC. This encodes CASSQNTRTVYGYTF.

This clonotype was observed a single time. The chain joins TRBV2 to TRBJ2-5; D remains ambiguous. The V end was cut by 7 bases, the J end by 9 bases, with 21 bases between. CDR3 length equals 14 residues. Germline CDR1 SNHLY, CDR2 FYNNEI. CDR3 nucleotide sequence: TGTGCCAGCACGGACGGATATAGCAATCAGCCCCAGTACTTC. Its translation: CASTDGYSNQPQYF. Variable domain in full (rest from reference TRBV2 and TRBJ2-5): EPEVTQTPSHQVTQMGQEVILRCVPISNHLYFYWYRQILGQKVEFLVSFYNNEISEKSEIFDDQFSVERPDGSNFTLKIRSTKLEDSAMYFCASTDGYSNQPQYFGPGTRLLVL.